Below are 30 T cell receptor beta chains sequenced from a single sample in a study of T cell responses to AZD1222 COVID-19 vaccine. TCRdb's table, derived via immunoSEQ multiplex PCR, lists solely in-frame clones and lacks some. The table includes under 130,000 clones, 90% to 95% detected once. This sample comprised peripheral blood, obtained on day 0 of AZD1222 vaccination. The receptors were sampled from an adult in good health.

This clone has just one count. The chain recombines TRBV11-2 with TRBJ1-6, with 8 bases that match TRBD1. This CDR3 is built from 15 residues. Germline loops: CDR1 SGHAT, CDR2 FQNNGV. The ends lost 5 bases at V and 7 bases at J; junction bases unmatched: 7. The CDR3 region is CASSVGGDRNSPLHF. DNA of the CDR3: TGTGCCAGCAGCGTCGGGGGGGACAGGAATTCACCCCTCCACTTT.

The chain recombines TRBV13 with TRBJ2-7, with 9 bases identical to TRBD2. Germline trimming cut 3 bases from V and 2 bases from J; bases unmatched to any gene: 5. Germline lookup yields CDR1 PRHDT and CDR2 FYEKMQ (reference sequence). This CDR3 spans 15 amino acids. CDR3: CASSFLAGGPYEQYF. CDR3 bases: TGTGCCAGCAGCTTTCTCGCGGGGGGGCCCTACGAGCAGTACTTC.

The genes are TRBV27 and TRBJ1-4; no clear D gene. The CDR3 consists of 15 residues. V lost 0 bases, J lost 7 bases, and 12 bases lay in between. Germline values: CDR1 MNHEY, CDR2 SMNVEV (reference sequence). CDR3 sequence (DNA): TGTGCCAGCAGTTTATCCCGTCCGATGGGTGAAAAACTGTTTTTT. Encoded protein: CASSLSRPMGEKLFF.

This chain joins TRBV19 and TRBJ2-7, with D possibly being TRBD1 or TRBD2 (5 bases each). The CDR3 sequence is 15 residues long. CDR1 and CDR2 (germline): LNHDA, SQIVND (reference sequence). V lost 6 bases and J 3 bases, leaving 18 bases between the germline ends. The CDR3 DNA follows: TGTGCCAGTAGCCCTACCCGTGGGGGTCGCTACGAGCAGTACTTC. Protein sequence: CASSPTRGGRYEQYF.

The table lists this clone with a count of one. CDR3: CASRLTITVGYGYTF. For the CDR3, the DNA is TGTGCCAGCAGACTCACCATTACAGTAGGGTATGGCTACACCTTC. The chain carries TRBV6-5 and TRBJ1-2; D is ambiguous. Germline V lookup: CDR1 MNHEY, CDR2 SVGAGI. V lost 6 bases to trimming and J lost 5 bases, with 19 bases between them. There are 15 residues in the CDR3.

The chain carries TRBV7-2 and TRBJ2-1; 13 bases match TRBD2. V was pared by 6 bases and J by 4 bases, with 3 bases of the junction left unmatched. The CDR3 is 15 residues long. From germline, CDR1 is SGHTA and CDR2 FQGNSA. The CDR3 here is CASRRTSGSYNEQFF. In DNA form, the CDR3 reads TGTGCCAGCAGGCGGACTAGCGGGAGTTACAATGAGCAGTTCTTC.

This rearrangement joins TRBV7-2 to TRBJ2-6; unclear D gene. The CDR3 covers 16 residues. Trimming left V 3 bases short and J 0 bases short, with 9 bases between. Germline CDR1 reads SGHTA; CDR2 reads FQGNSA. The CDR3 region has the DNA TGTGCCAGCAGCTTCAATCAATTCTCTGGGGCCAACGTCCTGACTTTC. Translation gives CASSFNQFSGANVLTF.

This chain links TRBV3-1 (or the pseudogene TRBV3-2) with TRBJ1-5; D remains ambiguous. Germline-derived CDR1 and CDR2 are LGHDT and YNNKEL (reference sequence). The CDR3 covers 14 residues. V was trimmed by 1 base and J by 1 base, leaving 5 bases between them. CDR3 region: CASSQGVSNQPQHF. The CDR3 nucleotides read TGTGCCAGCAGCCAAGGGGTGAGCAATCAGCCCCAGCATTTT.

J is TRBJ2-7 and V is TRBV5-1, with D possibly called TRBD1 or TRBD2 (6 bases each). Trimming removed 0 bases from V and 4 bases from J, with 14 bases in between. The CDR3 covers 15 residues. The germline gives CDR1 SGHRS, CDR2 YFSETQ. The CDR3 DNA reads as TGCGCCAGCAGCTTGGACCCGGGGGCGGGATACGAGCAGTACTTC. This translates into CASSLDPGAGYEQYF.

V gene TRBV5-1 combines with J gene TRBJ2-2; 11 bases align to TRBD2. This CDR3 is built from 16 residues. CDR1 is SGHRS, CDR2 YFSETQ, per germline. With V trimmed by 5 bases and J by 2 bases, 5 bases remained unmatched. The CDR3, as DNA: TGCGCCAGCAGGTCGACTAGCGGGACCAACACCGGGGAGCTGTTTTTT. It specifies CASRSTSGTNTGELFF.

The J gene is TRBJ2-7, the V gene TRBV4-3, with 9 bases fitting TRBD2. This CDR3 has 16 residues. V dropped 0 bases and J dropped 2; count of bases not matched to a gene: 5. Looked up from germline, CDR1 is LGHNA and CDR2 is YSLEER. CDR3 in amino acids: CASSQELAGTPYEQYF. CDR3 DNA sequence: TGCGCCAGCAGCCAAGAGCTAGCGGGGACCCCCTACGAGCAGTACTTC.

The chain links TRBV6-5 to TRBJ2-1; TRBD1 or TRBD2 may be the D gene (7 bases each). Germline loops: CDR1 MNHEY, CDR2 SVGAGI. The CDR3 length is 15 residues. Trimming removed 8 bases from V and 4 bases from J, with 18 bases in between. CDR3 nucleotides: TGTGCCAGCTCCGGGGGGACAGCCAATTACAATGAGCAGTTCTTC. This codes for CASSGGTANYNEQFF.

The chain links TRBV25-1 to TRBJ1-1; 8 bases are a match to TRBD1. The CDR3 totals 13 residues. With 10 bases clipped from V and 5 bases from J, the junction kept 9 bases outside the gene matches. The germline CDR1 and CDR2 sequences are MGHDK and SYGVNS. The DNA for the CDR3 is TGTGCCACCTCAGGGGGCCGGGGGACTGAAGCTTTCTTT. This translates into CATSGGRGTEAFF.

As concerns this clone: The sample contains more than one DNA sequence encoding this CDR3. The gene calls are TRBV27 and TRBJ1-1; unclear D gene. The CDR3 extends over 14 amino acids. CDR1 and CDR2 (germline): MNHEY, SMNVEV (reference sequence). V was clipped by 3 bases and J by 0 bases, with 8 bases between them. The chain's CDR3 is CASSLGRLNTEAFF. The CDR3 nucleotides are TGTGCCAGCAGTTTGGGGAGACTGAACACTGAAGCTTTCTTT.

This chain joins TRBV7-2 and TRBJ1-4, with a possible D match to TRBD1 (5 bases). Looked up from germline, CDR1 is SGHTA and CDR2 is FQGNSA. V lost 5 bases and J 7 bases, leaving 17 bases between the germline ends. There are 15 residues in the CDR3. In nucleotides, the CDR3 is TGTGCCAGCAGCCTATCAGGGCGCGCAGGTGAAAAACTGTTTTTT. This gives the protein CASSLSGRAGEKLFF.

The chain couples TRBV7-9 to TRBJ2-2, with 8 bases aligning to TRBD1. V lost 5 bases, J lost 4 bases, and 9 bases stayed unmatched. This CDR3 region has 16 residues. Germline V gene data show CDR1 as SEHNR and CDR2 as FQNEAQ (reference sequence). As DNA, the CDR3 is TGTGCCAGCAGCGAGACAGGGGAGGTCAGCACCGGGGAGCTGTTTTTT. Translated: CASSETGEVSTGELFF.

This clone was seen only once. The chain employs TRBV6-2 or TRBV6-3 and TRBJ2-1; 8 nucleotides line up with TRBD1. Trimming cost V 5 bases and J 5 bases; bases outside gene matches: 11. The CDR3 is 16 amino acids. CDR1 and CDR2 from the germline V gene are MNHEY and SVGEGT. CDR3 loop: CASSDEDRALNNEQFF. For the CDR3, the DNA is TGTGCCAGCAGTGACGAGGACAGGGCCTTGAACAATGAGCAGTTCTTC.

As DNA, the CDR3 is TGTGCCAGCAGAGATGTCGTTACGCAGTATTTT. Translated, it gives CASRDVVTQYF. The chain employs TRBV25-1 and TRBJ2-3; no definite D call. Deletions cut 6 bases from V and 8 bases from J, with 9 bases between. The CDR3 runs 11 residues. The germline V gene encodes CDR1 MGHDK and CDR2 SYGVNS.

This clone has a handful of counts. The chain employs TRBV29-1 and TRBJ1-3; possible D gene TRBD1, 6 bases. Germline values: CDR1 SQVTM, CDR2 ANQGSEA. This CDR3 has 15 amino acids. V was clipped by 5 bases and J by 1 base, with 15 bases between them. The CDR3 reads CSVLGGGTSGNTIYF. CDR3 DNA sequence: TGCAGCGTTCTCGGGGGGGGCACATCTGGAAACACCATATATTTT.

The rearrangement links TRBV27 to TRBJ2-7; the match to TRBD1 covers 10 bases. This CDR3 comprises 19 residues. V lost 4 bases and J lost 3; bases outside the gene matches: 18. CDR1 MNHEY and CDR2 SMNVEV come from the germline V gene (reference sequence). Written as DNA, the CDR3 is TGTGCCAGCAGTTCTAACCTCGGGTCGGGGACAGGGGCAAACTACGAGCAGTACTTC. This encodes CASSSNLGSGTGANYEQYF.

This clone came up once. The chain carries TRBV11-2 and TRBJ2-7, with 9 bases that match TRBD1. V was pared by 5 bases and J by 2 bases, with 7 bases of the junction left unmatched. CDR3 length: 15 residues. Germline V gene data show CDR1 as SGHAT and CDR2 as FQNNGV. Written as DNA, the CDR3 is TGTGCCAGCAGCCTACCCAGGACAGGGGCCTACGAGCAGTACTTC. Its translation: CASSLPRTGAYEQYF.

The rearrangement joins TRBV28 to TRBJ2-3, with 7 positions matching TRBD2. The V gene's germline CDR1 is MDHEN and CDR2 SYDVKM. The CDR3 runs 19 residues. The V gene end was trimmed by 3 bases and the J gene end by 5 bases; junction bases not matched to a gene: 20. CDR3 in DNA: TGTGCCAGCAGTTTCCCGAAGTCGGCGGTCGGGGGGTCGATAGATACGCAGTATTTT. Translating gives CASSFPKSAVGGSIDTQYF.

The genes are TRBV5-4 and TRBJ1-5; perhaps TRBD1 as D (5 bases). The CDR3 totals 16 residues. The V end lost 2 bases, the J end lost 0 bases, and 12 bases lay between the germline ends. Germline CDR1 and CDR2: SGHNT and YYREEE (reference sequence). DNA of the CDR3: TGTGCCAGCAGCTTTGCCCCTGGGGGTAGCAATCAGCCCCAGCATTTT. Translation gives CASSFAPGGSNQPQHF.

This rearrangement joins TRBV3-1 (or the pseudogene TRBV3-2) to TRBJ1-1; TRBD1 matches 8 bases. CDR3 length equals 15 residues. V was clipped by 4 bases and J by 5 bases; unmatched bases: 9. In germline, CDR1 is LGHDT, CDR2 YNNKEL (reference sequence). This chain's CDR3 is CASSLRTGPRTEAFF. CDR3 DNA sequence: TGTGCCAGCAGCCTAAGGACAGGGCCGAGGACTGAAGCTTTCTTT.

The sample holds one count of this clone. The chain uses TRBV7-3 and TRBJ2-2, with 8 bases matching TRBD2. CDR1 SGHTA and CDR2 FQGTGA come from the germline V gene. CDR3 size: 17 residues. V shed 5 bases and J 2 bases; nucleotides not matched to a gene: 10. CDR3 bases: TGTGCCAGCAGCCCGATTACTAGCGGACACAACACCGGGGAGCTGTTTTTT. Its protein product is CASSPITSGHNTGELFF. The variable domain in full, completed from reference TRBV7-3 and TRBJ2-2, reads GAGVSQTPSNKVTEKGKYVELRCDPISGHTALYWYRQSLGQGPEFLIYFQGTGAADDSGLPNDRFFAVRPEGSVSTLKIQRTERGDSAVYLCASSPITSGHNTGELFFGEGSRLTVL.

The chain couples TRBV24-1 to TRBJ2-5; TRBD1 matches at 9 bases. Losses at the gene ends were 3 bases for V and 7 bases for J; bases not matched to a gene: 14. CDR3 length equals 17 residues. Germline CDR1 and CDR2: KGHDR and SFDVKD. The CDR3 sequence: CATSDDGTGGAPVTQYF. The CDR3, as DNA: TGTGCCACCAGTGATGACGGAACAGGGGGCGCCCCTGTGACCCAGTACTTC.

This sequence joins TRBV14 and TRBJ1-1; D remains ambiguous. This CDR3 comprises 13 residues. Germline-derived CDR1 and CDR2 are SGHDN and FVKESK. V was pared by 3 bases and J by 5 bases, with 10 bases between. CDR3 region: CASSHTLWTEAFF. The DNA for the CDR3 is TGTGCCAGCAGCCACACCCTGTGGACTGAAGCTTTCTTT.

The chain has TRBV10-3 and TRBJ2-5; perhaps D is TRBD1 or TRBD2 (5 bases each). Trimming stripped 6 bases from V and 5 bases from J, with 16 bases between. Germline V CDR1 and CDR2: ENHRY, SYGVKD. CDR3 size: 14 residues. The CDR3 sequence: CAISAGTANETQYF. The CDR3, as DNA: TGTGCCATCAGCGCCGGGACGGCCAACGAGACCCAGTACTTC.

The chain has TRBV19 and TRBJ1-5; maybe TRBD1 (5 bases). V was trimmed by 5 bases and J by 11 bases, leaving 25 bases between them. The CDR3 has 16 amino acids. CDR1 LNHDA and CDR2 SQIVND come from the germline V gene (reference sequence). The CDR3 sequence: CASSPGIGTISLAQHF. Here the CDR3 DNA reads TGTGCCAGTAGTCCCGGGATTGGGACTATTTCTCTGGCCCAGCATTTT.

This clone was seen once. This sequence joins TRBV5-4 and TRBJ1-4; possibly TRBD1 for D (5 bases). The V end lost 2 bases, the J end lost 0 bases, and 11 bases lay between the germline ends. CDR3 length: 16 amino acids. Germline lookup yields CDR1 SGHNT and CDR2 YYREEE (reference sequence). In DNA, the CDR3 is TGTGCCAGCAGCTTAGGGACGGTTGCAACTAATGAAAAACTGTTTTTT. Protein sequence: CASSLGTVATNEKLFF.